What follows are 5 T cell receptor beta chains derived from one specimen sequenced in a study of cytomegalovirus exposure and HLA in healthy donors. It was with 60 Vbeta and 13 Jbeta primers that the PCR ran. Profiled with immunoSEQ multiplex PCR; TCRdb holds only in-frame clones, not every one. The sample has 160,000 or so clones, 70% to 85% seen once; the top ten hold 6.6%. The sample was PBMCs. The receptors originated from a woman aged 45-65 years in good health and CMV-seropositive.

The CDR3, as DNA: TGTGCCAGCAGTGACGCGGGGACCAACTTCGATACGCAGTATTTT. This sequence encodes CASSDAGTNFDTQYF. The V gene is TRBV6-1, the J gene TRBJ2-3, with D possibly matching TRBD2 (6 bases). The ends were cut back, 3 bases at V and 6 bases at J, with 16 bases in the middle. Germline assignment: CDR1 MNHNS and CDR2 SASEGT. The CDR3 has 15 residues.

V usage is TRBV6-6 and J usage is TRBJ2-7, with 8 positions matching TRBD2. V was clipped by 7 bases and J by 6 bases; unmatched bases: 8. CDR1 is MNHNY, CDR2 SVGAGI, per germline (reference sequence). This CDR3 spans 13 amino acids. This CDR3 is CASTPGGKGEQYF. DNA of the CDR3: TGTGCCAGCACCCCGGGGGGGAAGGGCGAGCAGTACTTC.

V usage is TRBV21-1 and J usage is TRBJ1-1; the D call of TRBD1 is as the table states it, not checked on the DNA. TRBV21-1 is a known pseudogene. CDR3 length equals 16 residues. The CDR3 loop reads CASSKLFGAMNTEAFF. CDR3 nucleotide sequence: TGTGCCAGCAGCAAACTCTTTGGGGCTATGAACACTGAAGCTTTCTTT.

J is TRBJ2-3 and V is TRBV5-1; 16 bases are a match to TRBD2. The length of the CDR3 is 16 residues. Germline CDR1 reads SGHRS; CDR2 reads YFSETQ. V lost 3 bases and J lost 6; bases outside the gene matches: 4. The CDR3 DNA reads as TGCGCCAGCAGCTCGGGACTAGCGGGGGGGCTGGATACGCAGTATTTT. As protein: CASSSGLAGGLDTQYF.

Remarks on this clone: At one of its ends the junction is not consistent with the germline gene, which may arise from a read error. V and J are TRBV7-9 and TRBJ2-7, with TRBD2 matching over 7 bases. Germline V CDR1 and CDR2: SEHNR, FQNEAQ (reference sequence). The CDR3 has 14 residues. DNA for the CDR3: TGTTCCAGCAGCTTAATGGGAGGGCCCTACGAGCAGTACTTC. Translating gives CSSSLMGGPYEQYF.